This TCR beta chain was documented in a study of blood T cell repertoires in COVID-19. Trimming cost V 7 bases and J 0 bases; bases outside gene matches: 5. This CDR3 comprises 15 residues. The germline CDR1 and CDR2 sequences are MDHEN and SYDVKM. Assay used: immunoSEQ multiplex PCR; TCRdb lists only in-frame clones, some missing. Of 95,000 or so clones listed, about 84% are singletons. This chain connects TRBV28 to TRBJ1-2; TRBD1 matches at 10 bases. The clonotype was recovered from a human donor in a cohort sampled during active COVID-19. Source material: peripheral blood. The CDR3 DNA is TGTGCCAGCATCGGGACAGGGGTGTCTAACTATGGCTACACCTTC. This translates into CASIGTGVSNYGYTF.